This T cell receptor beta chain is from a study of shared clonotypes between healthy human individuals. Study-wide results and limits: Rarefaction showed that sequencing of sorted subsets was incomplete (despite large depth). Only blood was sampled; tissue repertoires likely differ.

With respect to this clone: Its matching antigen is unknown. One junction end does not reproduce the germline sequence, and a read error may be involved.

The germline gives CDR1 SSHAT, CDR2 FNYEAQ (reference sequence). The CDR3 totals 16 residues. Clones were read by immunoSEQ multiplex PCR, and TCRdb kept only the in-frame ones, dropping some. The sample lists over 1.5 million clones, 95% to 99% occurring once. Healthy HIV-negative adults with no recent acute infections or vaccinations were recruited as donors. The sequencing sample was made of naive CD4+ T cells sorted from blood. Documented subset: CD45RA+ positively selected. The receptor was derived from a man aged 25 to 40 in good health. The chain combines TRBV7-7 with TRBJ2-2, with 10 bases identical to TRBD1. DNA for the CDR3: TGTGCTAGCAGCCTGGACAGGGGGGTGACCACCGGGGAGCTGTTTTTT. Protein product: CASSLDRGVTTGELFF.